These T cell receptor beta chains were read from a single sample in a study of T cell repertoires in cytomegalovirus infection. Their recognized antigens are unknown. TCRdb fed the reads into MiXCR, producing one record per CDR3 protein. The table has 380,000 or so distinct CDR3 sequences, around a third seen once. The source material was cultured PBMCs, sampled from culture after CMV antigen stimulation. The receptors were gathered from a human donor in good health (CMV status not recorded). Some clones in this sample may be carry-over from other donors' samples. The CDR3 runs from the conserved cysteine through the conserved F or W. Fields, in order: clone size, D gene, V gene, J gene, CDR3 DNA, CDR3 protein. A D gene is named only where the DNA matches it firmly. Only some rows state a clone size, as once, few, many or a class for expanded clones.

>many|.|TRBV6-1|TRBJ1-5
TGTGCCAGCAGTGTCTCAAGGTTTGGGGCCGGTCAGCCCCAGCATTTT
CASSVSRFGAGQPQHF
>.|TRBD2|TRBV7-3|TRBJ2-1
TGTGCCAGCAGCCTCGCCGTTAGCGGGGTGGGGGATGAGCAGTTCTTC
CASSLAVSGVGDEQFF
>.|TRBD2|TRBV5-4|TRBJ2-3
TGTGCCAGCAGCACCCGACGGGGCGGGGGGGTGACAGATACGCAGTATTTT
CASSTRRGGGVTDTQYF
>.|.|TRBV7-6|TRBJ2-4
TGTGCCAGCAGCGGAGGGGGTTGGACAAAAAACATTCAGTACTTC
CASSGGGWTKNIQYF
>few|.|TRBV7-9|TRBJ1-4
TGTGCCAGCAGCTTAGCAACAGGGTCTAATGAAAAACTGTTTTTT
CASSLATGSNEKLFF
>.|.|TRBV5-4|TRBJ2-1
TGTGCCAGCAGCTTTGGGTGGGAGACCCTCAATGAGCAGTTCTTC
CASSFGWETLNEQFF
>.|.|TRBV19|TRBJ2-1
TGTGCCAGTAGTTGGTCCGCAGGCTCCTACAATGAGCAGTTCTTC
CASSWSAGSYNEQFF
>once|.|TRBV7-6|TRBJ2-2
TGTGCTAGCAGCTTAGTTGCGGATATGACCGGGGAGCTGTTTTTT
CASSLVADMTGELFF
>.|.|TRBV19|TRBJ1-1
TGTGCCACCGCCCCCAGGAACACTGAAGCTTTCTTT
CATAPRNTEAFF
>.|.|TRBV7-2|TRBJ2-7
TGTGCCAGCAGCCCGGGTCGCGGGCAGTACTTC
CASSPGRGQYF
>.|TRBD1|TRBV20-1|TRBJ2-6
TGCAGTGCAATAGACAGGGCTGGGGCCAACGTCCTGACTTTC
CSAIDRAGANVLTF
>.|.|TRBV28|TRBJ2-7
TGTGCCAGCAGTTTATTCTCAGGGCAAAGCTCCTACGAGCAGTACTTC
CASSLFSGQSSYEQYF
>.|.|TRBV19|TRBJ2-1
TGTGCCAGTAAGTTTCGGGCGGGATTGGGCAATGAGCAGTTCTTC
CASKFRAGLGNEQFF
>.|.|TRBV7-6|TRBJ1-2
TGTGCCAGCAGCCCTAACCGTGTGGGTGGCTACACCTTC
CASSPNRVGGYTF
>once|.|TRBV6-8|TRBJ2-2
TGTGCCAGCAGTTACTTAGGGGCGGCGAACACCGGGGAGCGGTTTTTT
CASSYLGAANTGERFF
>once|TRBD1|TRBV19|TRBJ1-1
TGTGCCAGTAGTAGACCGGGACAGCAGAACACTGAAGCTTTCTTT
CASSRPGQQNTEAFF
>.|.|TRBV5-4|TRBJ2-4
TGTGCCAGCAGCTTCGCTACCCTAACAGGGAGGGCCAAAAACATTCAGTACTTC
CASSFATLTGRAKNIQYF
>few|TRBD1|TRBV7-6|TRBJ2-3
TGTGCCAGCAGCTTTCGGGCAGGGGGCAGCTCTAGCACAGATACGCAGTATTTT
CASSFRAGGSSSTDTQYF
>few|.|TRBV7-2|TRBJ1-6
TGTGCCAGCAGCTTAGCAAGGGGGAGATCACCCCTCCACTTT
CASSLARGRSPLHF
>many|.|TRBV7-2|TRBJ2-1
TGTGCCAGCAGCTTAGTGCCGGAGCATGAGCAGTTCTTC
CASSLVPEHEQFF
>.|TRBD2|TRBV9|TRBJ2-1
TGTGCCAGCAGCGCCCGGGGACCGGGACTAAACACGGATGAGCAGTTCTTC
CASSARGPGLNTDEQFF
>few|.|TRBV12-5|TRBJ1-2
TGTGCTAGTGGTTTGATAGATAATGGCTACACCTTC
CASGLIDNGYTF
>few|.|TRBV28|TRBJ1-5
TGTGCCAGCATCTCCGTAAATCAGCCCCAGCATTTT
CASISVNQPQHF
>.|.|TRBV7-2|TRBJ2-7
TGTGCCAGCAGCTCAAAGCCTGATCCGGGCTCCTACGAGCAGTACTTC
CASSSKPDPGSYEQYF
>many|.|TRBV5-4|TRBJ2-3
TGTGCCACCCGACTCCTTAGCACAGATACGCAGTATTTT
CATRLLSTDTQYF
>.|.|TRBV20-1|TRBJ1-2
TGCAGTGCTAGTGGGTCAGCTGTATCTAACTATGGCTACACCTTC
CSASGSAVSNYGYTF
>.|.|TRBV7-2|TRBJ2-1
TGTGCCAGCCGCGCCATGGAGGAGCAGTTCTTC
CASRAMEEQFF
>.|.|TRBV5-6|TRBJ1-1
TGTGCCAGCAGCTTAATGACCGTACTGAACACTGAAGCTTTCTTT
CASSLMTVLNTEAFF
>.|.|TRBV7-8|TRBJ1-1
TGTGCCAGCAGCTTAGGTGGGTTGGGCAGGAGAGCTTTCTTT
CASSLGGLGRRAFF
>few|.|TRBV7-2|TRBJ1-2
TGTGCCAGCAGCTCAGACAGCTATGGCTACACCTTC
CASSSDSYGYTF
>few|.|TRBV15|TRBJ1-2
TGTGCCACCAGCAGAGAAGGGCAGGGAGTGGAGGGGGATGGCTACACCTTC
CATSREGQGVEGDGYTF
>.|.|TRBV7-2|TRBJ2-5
TGTGCCAGCAGCCAAACTAGGGAGACCCAGTACTTC
CASSQTRETQYF
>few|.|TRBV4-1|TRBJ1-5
TGTGCCAGCAGTGAAGGGCCTGATCAGCCCCAGCATTTT
CASSEGPDQPQHF
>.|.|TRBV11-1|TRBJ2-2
TGTGCCAGCAGCCGTGACAGGGGGGAGCTGTTTTTT
CASSRDRGELFF
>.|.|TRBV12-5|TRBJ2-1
TGTGCTAGTGGTTCCCCCGGCAGCCGACTCTTCAATGAGCAGTTCTTC
CASGSPGSRLFNEQFF
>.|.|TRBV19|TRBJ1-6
TGTGCCAGTAGCGGAGAATTGAATTCACCCCTCCACTTT
CASSGELNSPLHF
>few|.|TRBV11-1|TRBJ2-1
TGTGCCAGCAGCTTGGGCAGGGCCAATGAGCAGTTCTTC
CASSLGRANEQFF
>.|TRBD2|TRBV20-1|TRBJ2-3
TGCAGTGCTTTCCGACTAGCGGCCCTCACAGATACGCAGTATTTT
CSAFRLAALTDTQYF
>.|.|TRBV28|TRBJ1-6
TGTGCCAGCAGTGTTAGAAGGTCCTATAATTCACCCCTCCACTTT
CASSVRRSYNSPLHF
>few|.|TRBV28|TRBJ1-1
TGTGCCAGCAGTCCAGGGGAGGACACTGAAGCTTTCTTT
CASSPGEDTEAFF
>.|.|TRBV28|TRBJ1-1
TGTGCCAGCAGTTTAACGGACAGAAACACTGAAGCTTTCTTT
CASSLTDRNTEAFF
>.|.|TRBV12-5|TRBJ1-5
TGTGCTAGTGCCCGAGGTGGGATGGGACAGCCCCAGCATTTT
CASARGGMGQPQHF
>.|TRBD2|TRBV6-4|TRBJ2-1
TGTGCCAGCAGAGCGGGAGCGGGCAATGAGCAGTTCTTC
CASRAGAGNEQFF